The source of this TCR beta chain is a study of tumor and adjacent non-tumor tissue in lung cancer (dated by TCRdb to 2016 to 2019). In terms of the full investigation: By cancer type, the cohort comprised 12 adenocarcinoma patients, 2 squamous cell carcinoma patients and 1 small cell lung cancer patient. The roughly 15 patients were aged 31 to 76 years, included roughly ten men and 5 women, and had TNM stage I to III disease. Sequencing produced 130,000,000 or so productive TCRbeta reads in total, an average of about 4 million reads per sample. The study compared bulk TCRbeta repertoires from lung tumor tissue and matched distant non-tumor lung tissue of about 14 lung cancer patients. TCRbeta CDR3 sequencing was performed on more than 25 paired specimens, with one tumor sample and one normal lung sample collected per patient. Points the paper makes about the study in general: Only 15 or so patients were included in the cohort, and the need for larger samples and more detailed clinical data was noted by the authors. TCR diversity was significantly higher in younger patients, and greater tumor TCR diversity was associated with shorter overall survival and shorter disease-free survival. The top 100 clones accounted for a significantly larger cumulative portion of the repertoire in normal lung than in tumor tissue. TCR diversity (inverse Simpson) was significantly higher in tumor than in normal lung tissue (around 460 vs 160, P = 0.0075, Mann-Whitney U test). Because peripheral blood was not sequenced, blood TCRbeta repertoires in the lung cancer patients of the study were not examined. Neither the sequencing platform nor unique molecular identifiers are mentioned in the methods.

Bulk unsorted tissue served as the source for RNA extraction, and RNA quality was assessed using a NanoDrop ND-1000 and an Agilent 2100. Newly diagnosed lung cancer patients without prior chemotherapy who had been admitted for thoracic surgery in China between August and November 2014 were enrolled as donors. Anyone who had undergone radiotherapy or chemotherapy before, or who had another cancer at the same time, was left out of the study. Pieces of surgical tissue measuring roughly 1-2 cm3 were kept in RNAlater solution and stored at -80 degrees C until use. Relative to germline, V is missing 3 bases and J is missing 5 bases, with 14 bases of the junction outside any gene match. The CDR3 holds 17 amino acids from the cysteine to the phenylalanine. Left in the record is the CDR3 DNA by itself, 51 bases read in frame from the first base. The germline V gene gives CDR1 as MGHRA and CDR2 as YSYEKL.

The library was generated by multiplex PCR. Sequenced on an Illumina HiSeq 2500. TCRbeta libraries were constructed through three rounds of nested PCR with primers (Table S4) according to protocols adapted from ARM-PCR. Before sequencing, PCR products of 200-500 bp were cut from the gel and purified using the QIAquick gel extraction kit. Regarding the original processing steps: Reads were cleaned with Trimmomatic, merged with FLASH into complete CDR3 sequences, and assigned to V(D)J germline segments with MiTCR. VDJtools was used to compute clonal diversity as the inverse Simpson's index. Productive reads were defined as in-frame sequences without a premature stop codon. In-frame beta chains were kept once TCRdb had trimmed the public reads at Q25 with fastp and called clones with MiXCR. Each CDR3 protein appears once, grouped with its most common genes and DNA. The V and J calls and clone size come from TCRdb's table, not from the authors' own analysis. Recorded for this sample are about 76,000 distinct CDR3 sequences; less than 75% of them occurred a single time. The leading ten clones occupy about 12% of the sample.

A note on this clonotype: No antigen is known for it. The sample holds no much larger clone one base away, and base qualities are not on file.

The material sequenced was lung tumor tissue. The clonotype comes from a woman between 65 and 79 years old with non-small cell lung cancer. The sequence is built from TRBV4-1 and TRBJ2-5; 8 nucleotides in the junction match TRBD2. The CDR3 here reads CASSHESLLAGQETQYF. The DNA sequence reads TGCGCCAGCAGCCATGAGAGTCTGCTAGCGGGCCAGGAGACCCAGTACTTC.